These T cell receptor beta chains were read from a single sample in a study of blood T cell repertoires in COVID-19. Using immunoSEQ multiplex PCR, the repertoire was profiled, and TCRdb retains in-frame clones only, with some absent. The sample yields 240,000 or so clones, approximately 78% seen once. The material sequenced was peripheral blood. Receptor source: a woman between 55 and 75 years old with active or convalescent COVID-19. Both conserved end residues are part of each CDR3. A D gene is named only where the DNA matches it firmly. Only some rows state a clone size, as once, few, many or a class for expanded clones.

TRBJ1-1,.,TRBV19,once,TGTGCCAGTTCTTCCCCAGGGAACCCCATGAACACTGAAGCTTTCTTT,CASSSPGNPMNTEAFF
TRBJ1-2,.,TRBV3-1/TRBV3-2,.,TGTGCCAGCAGCTACAGAGCTAACTATGGCTACACCTTC,CASSYRANYGYTF
TRBJ2-1,.,TRBV7-2,.,TGTGCCAGCAATCCCGGAGGGGGGGGCCTTAATGAGCAGTTCTTC,CASNPGGGGLNEQFF
TRBJ1-4,TRBD1,TRBV29-1,.,TGCAGCGCCTATAGGGGGACAGAGAATGAAAAACTGTTTTTT,CSAYRGTENEKLFF
TRBJ1-2,.,TRBV2,.,TGTGCCAGCAGTCTCTCGGGGGAGGGCTATGGCTACACCTTC,CASSLSGEGYGYTF
TRBJ2-1,TRBD2,TRBV19,.,TGTGCCAGTAGTGGAGCGGGGAGGAATGAGCAGTTCTTC,CASSGAGRNEQFF
TRBJ2-2,TRBD2,TRBV6-5,.,TGTGCCAGCAGCCGACTAGCGGGGGGAACCGGGGAGCTGTTTTTT,CASSRLAGGTGELFF
TRBJ1-2,TRBD1,TRBV6-5,.,TGTGCCAGCAGTTTATCCGGGACAGGGGACTATGGCTACACCTTC,CASSLSGTGDYGYTF
TRBJ1-2,TRBD1,TRBV19,.,TGTGCCAGTAGTCCACAACCGGGACAGCGCTATGGCTACACCTTC,CASSPQPGQRYGYTF
TRBJ2-1,TRBD2,TRBV7-9,.,TGTGCCAGCAGCTTAGGTCGACACGGGGGGAATGAGCAGTTCTTC,CASSLGRHGGNEQFF
TRBJ2-1,TRBD2,TRBV12-3/TRBV12-4,.,TGTGCCAGCAGCCGTGAAGCGGGAGGACAGTTCTTC,CASSREAGGQFF
TRBJ1-1,.,TRBV27,.,TGTGCCAGCAGCCGGGGGAACACTGAAGCTTTCTTT,CASSRGNTEAFF
TRBJ2-3,TRBD2,TRBV4-3,.,TGCGCCAGCAGCACATTAGTAGCGGGGGGATTGGGAGATACGCAGTATTTT,CASSTLVAGGLGDTQYF
TRBJ1-1,.,TRBV19,once,TGTGCCAGTAGTATGAGGGAGCGGAACACTGAAGCTTTCTTT,CASSMRERNTEAFF
TRBJ1-3,TRBD1,TRBV7-8,.,TGTGCCAGTTGGACAGGGTACTCTGGAAACACCATATATTTT,CASWTGYSGNTIYF
TRBJ2-7,TRBD2,TRBV2,.,TGTGCCAGCAGTGAATTTGTTAGCGGGGTTTCCTACGAGCAGTACTTC,CASSEFVSGVSYEQYF
TRBJ2-6,.,TRBV19,.,TGTGCCAGTAGTATAGAGGGGGGCTCTGGGGCCAACGTCCTGACTTTC,CASSIEGGSGANVLTF
TRBJ1-2,TRBD1,TRBV2,few,TGTGCCAGCACCCCGGGACAGGGTACTAACTATGGCTACACCTTC,CASTPGQGTNYGYTF
TRBJ2-5,.,TRBV9,.,TGTGCCAGCAGCGCGGGCCAACAGGGACAAGAGACCCAGTACTTC,CASSAGQQGQETQYF
TRBJ2-7,.,TRBV2,.,TGTGCCAGCAGTGAGAGAGGGACAGAGCAGTACTTC,CASSERGTEQYF